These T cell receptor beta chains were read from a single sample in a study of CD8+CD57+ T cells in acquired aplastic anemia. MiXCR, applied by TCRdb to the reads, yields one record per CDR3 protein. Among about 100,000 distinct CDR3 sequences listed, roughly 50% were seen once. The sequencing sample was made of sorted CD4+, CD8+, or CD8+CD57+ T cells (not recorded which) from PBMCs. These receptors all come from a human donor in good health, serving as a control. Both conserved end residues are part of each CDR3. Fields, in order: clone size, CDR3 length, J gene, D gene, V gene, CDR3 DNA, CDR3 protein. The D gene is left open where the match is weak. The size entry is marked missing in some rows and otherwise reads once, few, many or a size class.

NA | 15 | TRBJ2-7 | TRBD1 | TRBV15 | TGTGCCACCAGCAGTGATGGACAGGGTGTAAACGAGCAGTATTTC | CATSSDGQGVNEQYF
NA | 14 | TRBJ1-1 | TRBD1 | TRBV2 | TGTGCCAGCAGGGACAGGAATATGAACACTGAAGCTTTCTTT | CASRDRNMNTEAFF
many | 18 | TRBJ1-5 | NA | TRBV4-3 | TGCGCCAGCAGCCAATCCCAGGAAATGGAAGGTTGGGGACAGCCCCAGCATTTT | CASSQSQEMEGWGQPQHF
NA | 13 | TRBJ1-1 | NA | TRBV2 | TGTGCCAGCAGTGATAGGTGGAGGACTGAAGCTTTCTTT | CASSDRWRTEAFF
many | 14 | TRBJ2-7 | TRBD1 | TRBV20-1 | TGCAGTGCGGGTAGACAGGGGAGAAGCTACGAGCAGTACTTC | CSAGRQGRSYEQYF
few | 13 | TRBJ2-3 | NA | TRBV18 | TGTGCCAGCTCACCGGGACCATGGGATACGCAGTATTTT | CASSPGPWDTQYF
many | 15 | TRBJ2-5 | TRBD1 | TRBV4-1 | TGCGCCAGCAGCCAAGACAGGGGGCCGGGCGAGACCCAGTACTTC | CASSQDRGPGETQYF
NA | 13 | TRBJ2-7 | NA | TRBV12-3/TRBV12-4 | TGTGCCAGCAGTTTAAACAGGGCACACGAGCAGTACTTC | CASSLNRAHEQYF
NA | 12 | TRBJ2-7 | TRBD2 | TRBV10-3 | TGTGCCACCGGGGGGGCCCTCTACGAGCAGTACTTC | CATGGALYEQYF
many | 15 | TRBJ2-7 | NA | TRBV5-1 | TGCGCCAGCAGCTTGGAGACGGACGACTCCTACGAGCAGTACTTC | CASSLETDDSYEQYF
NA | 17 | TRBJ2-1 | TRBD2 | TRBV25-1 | TGTGCCAGCAGTAGCCCGGGACTAGGGGAACCAAACAATGAGCAGTTCTTC | CASSSPGLGEPNNEQFF
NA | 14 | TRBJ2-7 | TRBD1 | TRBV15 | TGTGCCACCAGCAGAGGACAGGGTACCAACGAGCAGTACTTC | CATSRGQGTNEQYF
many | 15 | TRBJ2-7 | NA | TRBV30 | TGTGCCTGGAGTGAAGGTGTGGGGCGATCCTACGAGCAGTACTTC | CAWSEGVGRSYEQYF
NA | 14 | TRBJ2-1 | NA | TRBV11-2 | TGTGCCAGCAGCTTAGTAGTAGAGTACAATGAGCAGTTCTTC | CASSLVVEYNEQFF
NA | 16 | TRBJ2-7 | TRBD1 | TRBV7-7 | TGTGCCAGCAGCTCCTCCGGGACAGGGGGCAATGACGAGCAGTACTTC | CASSSSGTGGNDEQYF
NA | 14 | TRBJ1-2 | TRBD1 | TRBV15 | TGTGCCACCAGGGAACAGGGGGCCGGCTATGGCTACACCTTC | CATREQGAGYGYTF
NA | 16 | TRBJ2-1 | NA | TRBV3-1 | TGTGCCAGCAGCCAAGATTCGCTAGCAGTTTACAATGAGCAGTTCTTC | CASSQDSLAVYNEQFF
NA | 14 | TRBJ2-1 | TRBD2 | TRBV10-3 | TGTGCCATCAGTGAGTCGACTAGCGGGGGCTACCAGTTCTTC | CAISESTSGGYQFF
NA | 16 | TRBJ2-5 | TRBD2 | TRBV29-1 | TGCAGCGTCGCCAAGACTAGCGGGAGCGTCGGAGAGACCCAGTACTTC | CSVAKTSGSVGETQYF
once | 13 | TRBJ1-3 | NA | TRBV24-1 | TGTGCCACCAGTGACCCCTCTGGAAACACCATATATTTT | CATSDPSGNTIYF
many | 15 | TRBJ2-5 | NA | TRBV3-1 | TGTGCCAGCAGCCAAGGGTCCGCTTACCAAGAGACCCAGTACTTC | CASSQGSAYQETQYF
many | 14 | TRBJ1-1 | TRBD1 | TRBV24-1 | TGTGCCACCAGGGGGGCAGGGGGCACCTTGGAAGCTTTCTTT | CATRGAGGTLEAFF